This T cell receptor beta chain was recorded in a study of molecular identifiers for immune sequencing clone quantification. The CDR3 is made up of 23 amino acids. Germline CDR1 reads SGHAT; CDR2 reads FQNNGV. V lost 4 bases to trimming and J lost 0 bases; unmatched junction nucleotides: 23. With 10%, 30% or 50% of RNA, about 20,000 to 1,000,000 naive CD8 T cells were sequenced. Naive CD8 T cells were picked out by sorting for CD8+CD4-CCR7+CD45RA+. Bulk TCR libraries were made with methods that had been previously described and with listed TCR primers. A single record per CDR3 protein comes from TCRdb applying MiXCR to the PCR reads. The sample holds 550,000 to 750,000 distinct CDR3 sequences, just under 20% seen once.

This rearrangement joins TRBV11-2 to TRBJ2-7, with 14 nucleotides matching TRBD2. Sequenced: naive CD8+ T cells from blood, with Jurkat cell RNA spiked in. The sample's subset: FACS-sorted CD8+CD4-CCR7+CD45RA+ naive T cells. This clonotype originated in a human donor in good health. Some libraries in this study had Jurkat cell RNA spiked in. The CDR3 loop is CASSSQTGLAGGPLARSSYEQYF. CDR3 nucleotide sequence: TGTGCCAGCAGCTCCCAAACAGGACTAGCGGGAGGCCCGCTGGCCCGTAGCTCCTACGAGCAGTACTTC. Looking up the rest from reference TRBV11-2 and TRBJ2-7 gives the full variable domain: EAGVAQSPRYKIIEKRQSVAFWCNPISGHATLYWYQQILGQGPKLLIQFQNNGVVDDSQLPKDRFSAERLKGVDSTLKIQPAKLEDSAVYLCASSSQTGLAGGPLARSSYEQYFGPGTRLTVT.